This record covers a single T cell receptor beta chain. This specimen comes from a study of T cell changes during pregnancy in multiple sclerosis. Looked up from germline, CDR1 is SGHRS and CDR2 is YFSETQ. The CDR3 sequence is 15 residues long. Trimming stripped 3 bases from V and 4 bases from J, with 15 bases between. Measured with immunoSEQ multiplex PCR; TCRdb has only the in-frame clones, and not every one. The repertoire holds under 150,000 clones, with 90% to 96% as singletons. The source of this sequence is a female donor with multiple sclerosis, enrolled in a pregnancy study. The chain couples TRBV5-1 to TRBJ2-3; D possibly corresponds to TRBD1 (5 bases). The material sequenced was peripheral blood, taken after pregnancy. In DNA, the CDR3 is TGCGCCAGCAGCTGGACATCGCACTCCGCAGATACGCAGTATTTT. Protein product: CASSWTSHSADTQYF.